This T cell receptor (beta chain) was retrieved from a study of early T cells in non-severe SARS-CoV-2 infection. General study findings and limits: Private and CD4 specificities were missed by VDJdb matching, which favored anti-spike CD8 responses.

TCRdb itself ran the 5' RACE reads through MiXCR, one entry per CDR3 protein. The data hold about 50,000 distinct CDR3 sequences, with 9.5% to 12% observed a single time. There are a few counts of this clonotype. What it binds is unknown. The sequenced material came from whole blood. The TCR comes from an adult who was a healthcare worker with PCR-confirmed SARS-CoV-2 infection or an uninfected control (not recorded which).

For the CDR3, the DNA is TGCAGTGCTAGAGTGCCCCTCGGGCAGTACTTC. It yields the protein CSARVPLGQYF. The V and J genes are TRBV20-1 and TRBJ2-7; D gene ambiguous. The CDR3 consists of 11 residues. CDR1 is DFQATT, CDR2 SNEGSKA, per germline (reference sequence). The germline V and J ends were trimmed by 1 base and 9 bases, with 10 bases remaining between them.